The source of this T cell receptor beta chain is a study of T cells after yellow fever vaccination. TCRdb fed the 5' RACE reads into MiXCR, producing one record per CDR3 protein. The data contain about 230,000 distinct CDR3 sequences, 6.5% to 7.5% of them seen just once; the ten biggest clones take up around 1%. Germline values: CDR1 GTSNPN, CDR2 SVGIG (reference sequence). The CDR3 length is 14 residues. The V and J ends lost 2 bases and 0 bases respectively, with 11 bases between them. This chain joins TRBV30 and TRBJ2-7; a weak D match, TRBD1 (5 bases). Specimen: CD4+ T cells sorted from PBMCs, collected on the day of the yellow fever booster vaccination. This receptor was identified in a man in his thirties or forties who received the YFV17D yellow fever vaccine. CDR3 sequence reads: CAWSLDTSSYEQYF. CDR3 nucleotides: TGTGCCTGGAGTTTGGACACGAGCTCCTACGAGCAGTACTTC.